What follows are 24 T cell receptor beta chains derived from one specimen sequenced in a study of memory CD4+ T cells and cytomegalovirus serostatus. Single viable CD3+CD4+CD8-CD45RO+ cells were sorted as the memory CD4+ T cells. Method: immunoSEQ multiplex PCR; TCRdb's copy keeps in-frame clones and lacks some. The table lists some 50,000 clones, roughly 79% of them singletons. What was sequenced was memory CD4+ T cells from blood. The receptors derive from an adult in good health and CMV-seronegative.

The rearrangement uses TRBV28 and TRBJ1-4, with D possibly TRBD1 on 5 matching bases. CDR1 MDHEN and CDR2 SYDVKM come from the germline V gene. The ends were cut back, 3 bases at V and 8 bases at J, with 16 bases in the middle. There are 15 residues in the CDR3. CDR3 sequence reads: CASSFSGAGGEKLFF. The CDR3 DNA sequence: TGTGCCAGCAGTTTTAGCGGGGCAGGAGGGGAAAAACTGTTTTTT.

CDR3 loop: CASSLAGGNTGELFF. The DNA for the CDR3 is TGTGCCAGCAGCTTAGCGGGGGGAAACACCGGGGAGCTGTTTTTT. The chain employs TRBV7-9 and TRBJ2-2; perhaps TRBD2 as D (6 bases). V gave up 0 bases and J gave up 2 bases, with 7 bases separating them. CDR1 SEHNR and CDR2 FQNEAQ come from the germline V gene (reference sequence). This CDR3 spans 15 amino acids.

The rearrangement uses TRBV5-1 and TRBJ1-1; D is unclear. The V end was cut by 0 bases, the J end by 3 bases, with 9 bases between. Germline CDR1 SGHRS, CDR2 YFSETQ. The CDR3 has 14 amino acids. The CDR3 nucleotides read TGCGCCAGCAGCTTGGAAGACATGGACACTGAAGCTTTCTTT. It yields the protein CASSLEDMDTEAFF.

CDR3 bases: TGCGCCAGCAGCTTAAGGGGACTTTCTCAAGAGACCCAGTACTTC. This gives the protein CASSLRGLSQETQYF. This chain links TRBV5-1 with TRBJ2-5; D possibly corresponds to TRBD2 (6 bases). Germline V gene data show CDR1 as SGHRS and CDR2 as YFSETQ. Trimming shortened V by 2 bases and J by 2 bases, and 13 bases separated the two germline ends. There are 15 residues in the CDR3.

The chain has TRBV27 and TRBJ2-6; 8 bases align to TRBD1. The CDR3 consists of 16 residues. With 5 bases clipped from V and 4 bases from J, the junction kept 7 bases outside the gene matches. Germline loops: CDR1 MNHEY, CDR2 SMNVEV (reference sequence). CDR3 nucleotide sequence: TGTGCCAGCAGTGCAACGACAGGGGCCGGGGCCAACGTCCTGACTTTC. It translates to CASSATTGAGANVLTF.

The V and J genes are TRBV5-6 and TRBJ2-5; D is possibly TRBD2 (6 bases). Germline-derived CDR1 and CDR2 are SGHDT and YYEEEE. Trimming stripped 1 base from V and 3 bases from J, with 13 bases between. The CDR3 has 15 amino acids. The CDR3 is CASSLRQGGKETQYF. The DNA for the CDR3 is TGTGCCAGCAGCTTGAGGCAGGGAGGTAAAGAGACCCAGTACTTC.

The CDR3 loop is CASSYPGRMGPTF. The CDR3, as DNA: TGTGCCAGCAGTTACCCCGGGCGTATGGGCCCCACCTTC. The J gene is TRBJ1-2, the V gene TRBV6-5; D not resolved. From germline, CDR1 is MNHEY and CDR2 SVGAGI. V was clipped by 2 bases and J by 13 bases, with 17 bases between them. This CDR3 region has 13 residues.

J is TRBJ1-1 and V is TRBV5-6; D is unresolved. The CDR3 runs 12 residues. Trimming took off 1 base at V and 2 bases at J, with 3 bases between the two ends. Germline lookup yields CDR1 SGHDT and CDR2 YYEEEE. CDR3 sequence reads: CASSLTNTEAFF. CDR3 coding DNA: TGTGCCAGCAGCTTGACCAACACTGAAGCTTTCTTT.

For the CDR3, the DNA is TGTGCCAGCAGCCGGAGAGGGGGACAGTCCTACGAGCAGTACTTC. The encoded protein is CASSRRGGQSYEQYF. This chain connects TRBV11-1 to TRBJ2-7, with TRBD1 matching 7 bases. CDR1 and CDR2 from the germline V gene are SGHAT and FQDESV (reference sequence). V lost 5 bases, J lost 1 base, and 8 bases stayed unmatched. This CDR3 is 15 amino acids long.

The chain combines TRBV27 with TRBJ2-7; D might be TRBD2 (6 bases). V lost 0 bases, J lost 1 base, and 25 bases lay in between. Looked up from germline, CDR1 is MNHEY and CDR2 is SMNVEV (reference sequence). The CDR3 sequence is 20 residues long. This chain's CDR3 is CASSLSGFRRSPGASYEQYF. In DNA, the CDR3 is TGTGCCAGCAGTTTATCGGGATTCCGGCGTTCGCCGGGAGCTTCCTACGAGCAGTACTTC.

This chain joins TRBV5-6 and TRBJ2-3; D possibly matches TRBD1 or TRBD2 (5 bases each). The germline CDR1 and CDR2 sequences are SGHDT and YYEEEE. The CDR3 loop spans 16 amino acids. Trimming pared 3 bases from V and 3 bases from J, leaving 17 bases between. The CDR3 spells CASSSDGTRLTDTQYF. The CDR3 DNA reads as TGTGCCAGCAGCTCGGACGGGACCCGACTTACAGATACGCAGTATTTT.

This clone has only one observation. V gene TRBV7-9 combines with J gene TRBJ2-5, with D possibly being TRBD2 (5 bases). CDR3 size: 16 residues. V was trimmed by 5 bases and J by 5 bases, leaving 21 bases between them. The germline V gene encodes CDR1 SEHNR and CDR2 FQNEAQ (reference sequence). This CDR3 reads CASSPQPGLSTETQYF. Written as DNA, the CDR3 is TGTGCCAGCAGCCCTCAACCGGGATTATCAACGGAGACCCAGTACTTC.

This clone was counted once. V gene TRBV19 combines with J gene TRBJ1-1; maybe TRBD1 (5 bases). There are 15 residues in the CDR3. The germline CDR1 and CDR2 sequences are LNHDA and SQIVND (reference sequence). Trimming stripped 3 bases from V and 0 bases from J, with 11 bases between. The DNA for the CDR3 is TGTGCCAGTAGTATCGACAGTTACATGAACACTGAAGCTTTCTTT. Its protein product is CASSIDSYMNTEAFF.

The CDR3 DNA reads TGCGCCAGCAGCTGGGGGGGCCGGGCGTCGGGCACCGGGGAGCTGTTTTTT. Amino acids: CASSWGGRASGTGELFF. The chain combines TRBV5-1 with TRBJ2-2; maybe TRBD2 (7 bases). Germline V CDR1 and CDR2: SGHRS, YFSETQ. The CDR3 totals 17 residues. V lost 3 bases to trimming and J lost 4 bases, with 19 bases between them.

Remarks on this clone: Different DNA sequences within this sample yield the same CDR3. The chain employs TRBV9 and TRBJ1-2, with unresolved D. Trimming took 0 bases from V and 3 from J, leaving 3 bases between them. The CDR3 consists of 12 residues. CDR1 and CDR2 from the germline V gene are SGDLS and YYNGEE. Written as DNA, the CDR3 is TGTGCCAGCAGCGTAGGAGACTATGGCTACACCTTC. Residues: CASSVGDYGYTF.

The CDR3 region has the DNA TGTGCCAGCTCAGCGGGACAGATGAGCTCTGGAAACACCATATATTTT. This sequence encodes CASSAGQMSSGNTIYF. The chain joins TRBV18 to TRBJ1-3; 7 bases match TRBD1. With V trimmed by 5 bases and J by 0 bases, 7 bases remained unmatched. In germline, CDR1 is KGHSH, CDR2 LQKENI. This CDR3 has 16 residues.

The chain joins TRBV5-1 to TRBJ1-1, with 7 bases aligning to TRBD1. This CDR3 spans 16 amino acids. Germline CDR1 is SGHRS and CDR2 is YFSETQ. V gave up 3 bases and J gave up 2 bases; unmatched junction bases: 10. The CDR3: CASSSSRDSRNTEAFF. CDR3 DNA: TGCGCCAGCAGCTCGTCCCGGGACAGCCGTAACACTGAAGCTTTCTTT.

The chain couples TRBV18 to TRBJ1-1; 7 bases are shared with TRBD1. Trimming removed 1 base from V and 0 bases from J; junction bases left unmatched: 2. This CDR3 is 15 amino acids long. Germline CDR1 is KGHSH and CDR2 is LQKENI. CDR3 DNA: TGTGCCAGCTCACCACTAGGGACAGTGAACACTGAAGCTTTCTTT. Translated: CASSPLGTVNTEAFF.

This clone was observed a few times. The germline gene is not matched at one end of the junction; a read error may be the cause. J is TRBJ2-3 and V is TRBV7-2, with TRBD2 matching 9 bases. Germline V gene lookup returns CDR1 SGHTA and CDR2 FQGNSA. The CDR3 is 13 amino acids. The CDR3 sequence is CASSSDPGLAFDF. CDR3 in DNA: TGTGCCAGCAGCTCTGACCCGGGACTAGCATTTGATTTT. Full variable domain (missing parts from reference TRBV7-2 and TRBJ2-3): GAGVSQSPSNKVTEKGKDVELRCDPISGHTALYWYRQSLGQGLEFLIYFQGNSAPDKSGLPSDRFSAERTGGSVSTLTIQRTQQEDSAVYLCASSSDPGLAFDFGPGTRLTVL.

The CDR3 region is CASSPNRDYEQYF. CDR3 in DNA: TGTGCCAGCAGCCCAAACAGGGACTACGAGCAGTACTTC. J is TRBJ2-7 and V is TRBV11-1, with D possibly matching TRBD1 (6 bases). The V end was cut by 5 bases, the J end by 3 bases, with 11 bases between. This CDR3 is built from 13 residues. CDR1 SGHAT and CDR2 FQDESV come from the germline V gene (reference sequence).

V is TRBV18 and J is TRBJ2-5; a possible D gene is TRBD1 (6 bases). The CDR3 spans 15 residues. V shed 4 bases and J shed 1 base, with 13 bases lying between them. Germline V gene lookup returns CDR1 KGHSH and CDR2 LQKENI. The CDR3 coding sequence is TGTGCCAGCTCACTGGAACGGACAGCCCAAGAGACCCAGTACTTC. This encodes CASSLERTAQETQYF.

The V and J genes are TRBV15 and TRBJ2-7, with a weak D call TRBD1 (5 bases). The V gene lost 3 bases and the J gene lost 5 bases, with 11 bases spanning the gap. The CDR3 spans 13 residues. Per germline, CDR1 LNHNV and CDR2 YYDKDF (reference sequence). DNA of the CDR3: TGTGCCACCAGCAGGACGACCAGGGACGAGCAGTACTTC. Translated: CATSRTTRDEQYF.

This chain uses TRBV5-6 with TRBJ2-3; D may be TRBD1 (6 bases). This CDR3 is 16 amino acids long. Germline CDR1 reads SGHDT; CDR2 reads YYEEEE. Trimming removed 1 base from V and 5 bases from J, with 17 bases in between. The CDR3, as DNA: TGTGCCAGCAGCTTGAGGTCGGGACATTCCGGAGATACGCAGTATTTT. Its protein is CASSLRSGHSGDTQYF. Drawing the rest from reference TRBV5-6 and TRBJ2-3, the complete variable domain is DAGVTQSPTHLIKTRGQQVTLRCSPKSGHDTVSWYQQALGQGPQFIFQYYEEEERQRGNFPDRFSGHQFPNYSSELNVNALLLGDSALYLCASSLRSGHSGDTQYFGPGTRLTVL.

The rearrangement uses TRBV7-2 and TRBJ2-5; 7 bases align to TRBD1. CDR3 size: 15 residues. V lost 4 bases, J lost 2 bases, and 7 bases stayed unmatched. CDR1 and CDR2 (germline): SGHTA, FQGNSA. CDR3 in DNA: TGTGCCAGCAGCTCCTCGACAGGGAGTCAAGAGACCCAGTACTTC. Encoded protein: CASSSSTGSQETQYF. Full variable domain (missing parts from reference TRBV7-2 and TRBJ2-5): GAGVSQSPSNKVTEKGKDVELRCDPISGHTALYWYRQSLGQGLEFLIYFQGNSAPDKSGLPSDRFSAERTGGSVSTLTIQRTQQEDSAVYLCASSSSTGSQETQYFGPGTRLLVL.